Below are 20 T cell receptor beta chains sequenced from a single sample in a study of T cell changes during pregnancy in multiple sclerosis. The data were produced by immunoSEQ multiplex PCR, yet TCRdb's version contains in-frame clones alone and is incomplete. There are tens of thousands of clones in the sample; 85% to 95% occur only once, and 1% lies in the top ten. The source was peripheral blood, collected in the first trimester of pregnancy. Every receptor here comes from a female donor with multiple sclerosis, enrolled in a pregnancy study.

The chain has TRBV7-2 and TRBJ1-2; 8 bases map to TRBD1. The V gene's germline CDR1 is SGHTA and CDR2 FQGNSA. The junction had 5 bases not matched to a gene; V was cut back by 1 base and J by 4 bases. The length of the CDR3 is 15 residues. CDR3 nucleotide sequence: TGTGCCAGCAGCTTAGAAGGGACAGGAACCTATGGCTACACCTTC. Its translation is CASSLEGTGTYGYTF.

This chain links TRBV15 with TRBJ2-7; D is unclear. CDR3 length: 13 amino acids. Trimming stripped 0 bases from V and 4 bases from J, with 7 bases between. CDR1 is LNHNV and CDR2 is YYDKDF in the germline V gene (reference sequence). CDR3 coding DNA: TGTGCCACCAGCAGAGATTTATCGTACGAGCAGTACTTC. Protein: CATSRDLSYEQYF.

The chain couples TRBV11-2 to TRBJ2-7; D might be TRBD2 (6 bases). Trimming took off 0 bases at V and 0 bases at J, with 12 bases between the two ends. Germline V gene sequence: CDR1 SGHAT, CDR2 FQNNGV. The CDR3 consists of 16 residues. The CDR3 protein is CASSLDWGDHSYEQYF. CDR3 bases: TGTGCCAGCAGCTTAGATTGGGGGGATCACTCCTACGAGCAGTACTTC.

As to this clone: Relative to the germline gene, one junction end is altered; a read error may explain this. The chain uses TRBV7-3 and TRBJ2-1; 8 bases match TRBD2. Germline V lookup: CDR1 SGHTA, CDR2 FQGTGA. CDR3 length equals 14 residues. CDR3 amino acids: CASSITSGTSEQFF. CDR3 DNA sequence: TGTGCCAGCAGCATAACTAGCGGTACCAGTGAGCAGTTCTTC.

V gene TRBV6-6 combines with J gene TRBJ2-3, with 13 bases identical to TRBD2. Germline V CDR1 and CDR2: MNHNY, SVGAGI (reference sequence). The CDR3 is 16 amino acids. With 5 bases clipped from V and 1 base from J, the junction kept 3 bases outside the gene matches. CDR3 in amino acids: CASSTSGREGTDTQYF. The DNA of the CDR3 is TGTGCCAGCAGTACTAGCGGGAGGGAGGGCACAGATACGCAGTATTTT.

The gene calls are TRBV6-5 and TRBJ1-6; 8 bases agree with TRBD1. This CDR3 comprises 13 residues. Germline CDR1 MNHEY, CDR2 SVGAGI. Trimming removed 6 bases from V and 10 bases from J; junction bases left unmatched: 5. The CDR3 DNA reads as TGTGCCAGCAGCGACAGGGGAGACTCACCCCTCCACTTT. This encodes CASSDRGDSPLHF.

The chain joins TRBV7-9 to TRBJ2-1; no clear D gene. Germline lookup yields CDR1 SEHNR and CDR2 FQNEAQ (reference sequence). The V gene lost 0 bases and the J gene lost 6 bases, with 9 bases spanning the gap. The CDR3 is 14 amino acids. The CDR3 sequence is CASSLARQFNEQFF. The CDR3 DNA sequence: TGTGCCAGCAGCTTAGCCCGACAATTCAATGAGCAGTTCTTC.

The chain couples TRBV5-1 to TRBJ2-1, with D perhaps matching TRBD2 (6 bases). Germline-derived CDR1 and CDR2 are SGHRS and YFSETQ. CDR3 length: 15 amino acids. Trimming cost V 3 bases and J 0 bases, with 10 bases left between them. The CDR3 here is CASSSQTSSYNEQFF. The CDR3 coding sequence is TGCGCCAGCAGCTCCCAGACTAGCTCCTACAATGAGCAGTTCTTC.

The chain links TRBV4-1 to TRBJ1-4; no clear D gene. The V end was cut by 4 bases, the J end by 8 bases, with 17 bases between. CDR1 and CDR2 (germline): MGHRA, YSYEKL. The CDR3 consists of 15 residues. CDR3 residues: CASSRSRSGSEKLFF. The CDR3 DNA sequence: TGCGCCAGCAGCCGCTCACGGTCAGGAAGCGAAAAACTGTTTTTT.

The chain joins TRBV2 to TRBJ2-2, with TRBD1 matching 9 bases. CDR1 and CDR2 (germline): SNHLY, FYNNEI. The CDR3 is made up of 14 amino acids. After removal of 6 bases from V and 6 bases from J, the junction contained 5 bases not matched to a gene. CDR3 in amino acids: CASRGTGKSGELFF. CDR3 nucleotide sequence: TGTGCCAGCAGGGGGACAGGGAAGTCCGGGGAGCTGTTTTTT.

This rearrangement joins TRBV7-2 to TRBJ1-6, with unresolved D. V lost 8 bases and J 5 bases, leaving 13 bases between the germline ends. Germline CDR1 and CDR2: SGHTA and FQGNSA. The length of the CDR3 is 14 residues. CDR3 residues: CASLQRSDNSPLHF. The CDR3 DNA reads as TGTGCCAGCCTCCAGCGGTCGGATAATTCACCCCTCCACTTT.

V gene TRBV5-1 combines with J gene TRBJ1-5; no firm D call. This CDR3 has 13 amino acids. Trimming removed 2 bases from V and 12 bases from J, with 15 bases in between. CDR1 and CDR2 (germline): SGHRS, YFSETQ. CDR3 sequence: CASSLQPGSIQHF. The CDR3 nucleotides are TGCGCCAGCAGCTTACAACCCGGGTCTATCCAGCATTTT.

The V and J genes are TRBV2 and TRBJ2-3, with 8 bases fitting TRBD2. The CDR3 sequence is 16 residues long. With V trimmed by 10 bases and J by 0 bases, 12 bases remained unmatched. CDR1 SNHLY and CDR2 FYNNEI come from the germline V gene. The CDR3 protein is CATLSTRGASTDTQYF. DNA of the CDR3: TGTGCCACCCTCTCCACGCGGGGGGCTAGCACAGATACGCAGTATTTT.

CDR3: CASRYDRDYTF. CDR3 coding DNA: TGTGCCAGCAGATATGACAGAGACTACACCTTC. V gene TRBV6-5 combines with J gene TRBJ1-2; a weak D match, TRBD1 (5 bases). CDR3 length: 11 amino acids. Trimming pared 6 bases from V and 10 bases from J, leaving 12 bases between. Germline loops: CDR1 MNHEY, CDR2 SVGAGI.

The rearrangement links TRBV7-9 to TRBJ2-1; possible D gene TRBD2, 6 bases. This CDR3 region has 15 residues. Germline loops: CDR1 SEHNR, CDR2 FQNEAQ (reference sequence). V was shortened by 4 bases and J by 7 bases, with 17 bases between the two germline ends. The CDR3 DNA reads TGTGCCAGCAGCTCGAGACTAGTTCTATCGAATGAGCAGTTCTTC. Protein product: CASSSRLVLSNEQFF.

The chain is built from TRBV6-5 and TRBJ1-4; no clear D gene. This CDR3 comprises 13 residues. Between the trimmed V and J ends, which lost 2 bases and 8 bases, there was a span of 9 bases. Per the germline V gene, CDR1 is MNHEY and CDR2 is SVGAGI. The CDR3 loop reads CASSYGVGEKLFF. CDR3 bases: TGTGCCAGCAGTTACGGAGTTGGGGAAAAACTGTTTTTT.

The chain recombines TRBV4-3 with TRBJ2-4; TRBD2 is a possible D gene (7 bases). Deletions cut 1 base from V and 11 bases from J, with 12 bases between. The CDR3 has 13 amino acids. Germline lookup yields CDR1 LGHNA and CDR2 YSLEER. CDR3 loop: CASSQVGRGVQYF. The DNA for the CDR3 is TGCGCCAGCAGCCAAGTGGGGAGGGGGGTTCAGTACTTC.

This clone was recorded only once. This chain connects TRBV5-1 to TRBJ1-2; D not certain. The V end lost 4 bases, the J end lost 4 bases, and 8 bases lay between the germline ends. The CDR3 spans 12 residues. The germline V gene has CDR1 SGHRS and CDR2 YFSETQ. CDR3 DNA sequence: TGCGCCAGCAGCCTGACTACCTATGGCTACACCTTC. Translating it yields CASSLTTYGYTF. The variable domain in full, with the rest retrieved from reference TRBV5-1 and TRBJ1-2, is KAGVTQTPRYLIKTRGQQVTLSCSPISGHRSVSWYQQTPGQGLQFLFEYFSETQRNKGNFPGRFSGRQFSNSRSEMNVSTLELGDSALYLCASSLTTYGYTFGSGTRLTVV.

The V and J genes are TRBV4-2 and TRBJ2-7; no clear D gene. The V gene lost 4 bases and the J gene lost 3 bases, with 13 bases spanning the gap. Germline assignment: CDR1 LGHNA and CDR2 YNFKEQ. The CDR3 covers 14 residues. The CDR3 DNA is TGTGCCAGCAGCCCCCTGGGTAGCCTCTACGAGCAGTACTTC. As protein: CASSPLGSLYEQYF.

This chain links TRBV5-1 with TRBJ2-7, with TRBD2 matching 7 bases. The CDR3 contains 15 residues. After removal of 4 bases from V and 2 bases from J, the junction contained 9 bases not matched to a gene. From germline, CDR1 is SGHRS and CDR2 YFSETQ. The CDR3 coding sequence is TGCGCCAGCAGCGCCGGGACTACAGCCCCCTACGAGCAGTACTTC. Encoded protein: CASSAGTTAPYEQYF.